This TCR beta chain was identified in a study of PD-L1 blockade in urothelial cancer. Study-level information: Patients had received 0 to 3 prior chemotherapy regimens. A median blood sample held about 140,000 T cells and approximately 84,000 unique TCRs.

The CDR3 spans 15 residues. Trimming removed 4 bases at V and 5 bases at J, with 15 bases between. Germline assignment: CDR1 SGHNT and CDR2 YENEEA. The sample's time point: pretreatment peripheral blood. Assay: immunoSEQ multiplex PCR; the TCRdb copy retains only in-frame clones and omits some. The data contain tens of thousands of clones, approximately 81% of them singletons. This chain uses TRBV11-3 with TRBJ2-1; D might be TRBD2 (6 bases). This clonotype was sampled from a man aged 65 to 79 with urothelial cancer. The sequencing used PBMCs, collected around atezolizumab (anti-PD-L1) treatment. DNA for the CDR3: TGTGCCAGCAGCTCCCGTAGCGGACAAGACAATGAGCAGTTCTTC. Translated: CASSSRSGQDNEQFF.